This T cell receptor beta chain was retrieved from a study of post-analysis software for immune sequencing data (dated by TCRdb to 2015 to 2017). Regarding the study in general: Disease courses on record covered relapsing-remitting, secondary progressive and progressive-relapsing multiple sclerosis, though some patients had no subtype annotation. Patient repertoires were compared against roughly 12 previously published healthy control repertoires from donors aged roughly 6 to 25 years. A subset of samples was prepared in parallel using single-end sample barcoding, then pooled and co-amplified after Illumina adapter ligation. Results the study describes overall, beyond this receptor: Direct clustering with F measure revealed strong co-clustering of samples prepared in the same batch, which led to a batch-effect correction. Patients showed significantly higher frequencies than controls for about 5 TRBV segments, among them TRBV5-6, TRBV5-1 and TRBV20-1. The multiple sclerosis patient group was slightly younger than the control group. Normalized Chao1 diversity was significantly lower in multiple sclerosis patients than controls, suggesting substantial peripheral T-cell clonal expansion.

The library relied on PCR. Sequencing used an Illumina HiSeq 2500. Unique molecular identifiers were incorporated into TCR beta cDNA libraries to reduce PCR and sequencing biases. Per 1 to 10 million input T cells, approximately 500,000 cDNA molecules were obtained, such that each molecule approximated one T cell. Patient libraries were prepared and sequenced with the same protocol used for the earlier healthy control dataset. Samples belonging to the same batch were prepared together, multiplexed and sequenced on a shared HiSeq lane. The study's processing was this. Raw barcoded reads were processed with MIGEC, discarding single-read molecular identifier groups before consensus assembly and CDR3 extraction. VDJtools was used for post-analysis of the clonotype tables, and diversity was normalized by down-sampling every dataset to the size of the smallest sample. Repertoire overlap clustering matched CDR3 amino acid but not nucleotide sequences to correct batch-related cross-sample contamination. TCRdb reprocessing: public reads trimmed at Q25 with fastp, clones called with MiXCR, in-frame beta chains kept. CDR3 protein duplicates are merged, each entry listing the most common genes and DNA. V and J calls and clone size were set by TCRdb, not the authors. The sample has about 820,000 distinct CDR3 sequences on record, 53% of them singletons. The biggest ten clones account for approximately 4.3% of the sample.

To demonstrate the VDJtools post-analysis software, the study profiled TCR beta repertoires from the peripheral blood of about a dozen young patients with multiple sclerosis. Multiple sclerosis patients were children and adolescents aged roughly 6 to 17 years. To note about this clonotype: The target of this receptor is not known. Per-base qualities were not stored, and no clone one base away is much larger.

CDR1 and CDR2, per the germline V gene, are SGHTA and FQGNSA. V loses 5 bases of germline sequence and J loses 3 bases, and the interval between the two ends is 14 bases. The CDR3 holds 14 amino acids from the cysteine to the phenylalanine. Only CDR3 DNA is held: 42 bases, read in frame from base 1. The V and J segments used are TRBV7-2 and TRBJ2-7, and the D gene may be TRBD2, 5 bases matching. Sequenced material: blood. This sequence was found in a girl under 18 with multiple sclerosis. In nucleotides, the sequence is TGTGCCAGCAGCCGAAGAGGCACTAGCTACGAGCAGTACTTC. Its protein is CASSRRGTSYEQYF.